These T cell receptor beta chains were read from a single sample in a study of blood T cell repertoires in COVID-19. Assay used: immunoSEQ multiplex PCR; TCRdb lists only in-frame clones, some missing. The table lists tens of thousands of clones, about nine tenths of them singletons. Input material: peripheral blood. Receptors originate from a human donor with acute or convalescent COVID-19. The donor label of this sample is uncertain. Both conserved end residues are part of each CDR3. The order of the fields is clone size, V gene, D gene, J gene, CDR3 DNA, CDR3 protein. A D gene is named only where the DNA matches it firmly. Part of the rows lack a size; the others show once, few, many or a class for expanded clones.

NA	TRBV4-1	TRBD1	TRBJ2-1	TGCGCCAGCAGCCAAGGAGACAGGGGATTCAATGAGCAGTTCTTC	CASSQGDRGFNEQFF
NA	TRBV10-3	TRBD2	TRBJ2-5	TGTGCCATCAGTGAGTCAAGAGCGGGAGCTGTGGAGACCCAGTACTTC	CAISESRAGAVETQYF
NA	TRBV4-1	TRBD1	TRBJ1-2	TGCGCCAGCAGACCCCTTGGCAGGGGGCATTGGGGCTACACCTTC	CASRPLGRGHWGYTF
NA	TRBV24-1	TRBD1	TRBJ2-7	TGTGCCACCAGGGACAGGGGGCTCAAGGACGAGCAGTACTTC	CATRDRGLKDEQYF
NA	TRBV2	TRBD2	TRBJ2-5	TGTGCCAGCAGCGGACCTGGACTAGCGGGAAATCCCGAGACCCAGTACTTC	CASSGPGLAGNPETQYF
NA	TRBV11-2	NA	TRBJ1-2	TGTGCCAGCAGCTTAGATTCGGGACTTCCATATGGCTACACCTTC	CASSLDSGLPYGYTF
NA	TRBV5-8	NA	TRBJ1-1	TGTGCCAGCAGCCTCACCCAGGGGGAAGCTTTCTTT	CASSLTQGEAFF
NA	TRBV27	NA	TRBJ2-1	TGTGCCAGCAGTCCTCCTCAGGGGCAATACAATGAGCAGTTCTTC	CASSPPQGQYNEQFF
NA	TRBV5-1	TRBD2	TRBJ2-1	TGCGCCAGCAGCGCCGGGACTAGCGGTTACAATGAGCAGTTCTTC	CASSAGTSGYNEQFF
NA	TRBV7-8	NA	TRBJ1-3	TGTGCCAGCAGCCCGGGTCGGAGAGGAAACACCATATATTTT	CASSPGRRGNTIYF
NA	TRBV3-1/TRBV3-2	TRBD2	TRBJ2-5	TGTGCCAGCAGCCCCGGGGGGGGGCAAGAGACCCAGTACTTC	CASSPGGGQETQYF
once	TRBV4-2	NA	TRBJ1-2	TGTGCCAGCAGCCAAGATACGACAGTCTATGGCTACACCTTC	CASSQDTTVYGYTF
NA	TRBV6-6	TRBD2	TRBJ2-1	TGTGCCAGCAGTCTCCTGCAGGGCGGGAGAGGTAATGAGCAGTTCTTC	CASSLLQGGRGNEQFF
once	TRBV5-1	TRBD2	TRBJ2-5	TGCGCCAGCAGGGCGGGGGGAGTAGAGACCCAGTACTTC	CASRAGGVETQYF
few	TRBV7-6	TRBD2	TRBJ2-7	TGTGCCAGCAGCGGGACTAGCGGGAGTTACGAGCAGTACTTC	CASSGTSGSYEQYF
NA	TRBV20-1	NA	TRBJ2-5	TGCAGTGCTAGTGTTGTTAGCGACCAAGAGACCCAGTACTTC	CSASVVSDQETQYF
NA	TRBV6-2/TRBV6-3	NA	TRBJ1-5	TGTGCCAGCAGTTACTCGAGTGGTCAGCCCCAGCATTTT	CASSYSSGQPQHF
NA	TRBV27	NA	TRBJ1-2	TGTGCCAGCAGTTCGACAAGCTATGGCTACACCTTC	CASSSTSYGYTF
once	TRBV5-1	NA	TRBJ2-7	TGCGCCAGCAGCTCTTACAGGGCTCCTGGTTACGAGCAGTACTTC	CASSSYRAPGYEQYF
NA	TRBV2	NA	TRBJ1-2	TGTGCCAGCAGTGAAAGTGTGGGGGGATTCTATGGCTACACCTTC	CASSESVGGFYGYTF
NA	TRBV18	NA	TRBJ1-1	TGTGCCAGCTCACCACTCGGACAAATGAACACTGAAGCTTTCTTT	CASSPLGQMNTEAFF
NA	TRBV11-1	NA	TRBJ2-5	TGTGCCAGCAGCTTAGAAGGGGGCCAAGAGACCCAGTACTTC	CASSLEGGQETQYF
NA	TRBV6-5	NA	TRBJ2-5	TGTGCCACCATGACAGGTAACCAAGAGACCCAGTACTTC	CATMTGNQETQYF
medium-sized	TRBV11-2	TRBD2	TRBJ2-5	TGTGCCAGCGAGGGCGGGGGAGCGCAAGAGACCCAGTACTTC	CASEGGGAQETQYF
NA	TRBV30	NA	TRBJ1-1	TGTGCCTGGAAGAAGGAGGCGAACACTGAAGCTTTCTTT	CAWKKEANTEAFF
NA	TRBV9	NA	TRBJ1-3	TGTGCCAGCAGCCTAAGCTCTGGAAACACCATATATTTT	CASSLSSGNTIYF
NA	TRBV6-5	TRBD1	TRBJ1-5	TGTGCCAGCAGACCAGACAGGGAAGTGGGTCAGCCCCAGCATTTT	CASRPDREVGQPQHF
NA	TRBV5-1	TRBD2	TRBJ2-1	TGCGCCAGCAGCTTGTCCGGGACTAGCGGGAGAGGTGAGCAGTTCTTC	CASSLSGTSGRGEQFF
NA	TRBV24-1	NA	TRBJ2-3	TGTGCCACCAGTGATTGGACTGGGAGCACAGATACGCAGTATTTT	CATSDWTGSTDTQYF
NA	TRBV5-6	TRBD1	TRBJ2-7	TGTGCCAGCAGCTTGGCCAGGGACAGGGGCAACGAGCAGTACTTC	CASSLARDRGNEQYF
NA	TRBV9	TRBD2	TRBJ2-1	TGTGCCAGCAGCCCGGGACTAGCGGGAGCCTACAATGAGCAGTTCTTC	CASSPGLAGAYNEQFF
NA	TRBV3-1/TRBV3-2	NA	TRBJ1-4	NA	CASSQGWFGPGGGEKLFF
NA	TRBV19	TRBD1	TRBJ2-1	TGTGCCAGTAGTATTCGGACAGGTGAGAACAATGAGCAGTTCTTC	CASSIRTGENNEQFF
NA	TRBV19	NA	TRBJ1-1	TGTGCCAGTAGTATAGTAAGAGGTCTGAACACTGAAGCTTTCTTT	CASSIVRGLNTEAFF
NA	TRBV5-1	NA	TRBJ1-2	TGCGCCACTAAATCCTCCGAGGGAACTAACTATGGCTACACCTTC	CATKSSEGTNYGYTF
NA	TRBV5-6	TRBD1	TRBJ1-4	TGTGCCAGCAGCTCTACAGGGGTGGATGAAAAACTGTTTTTT	CASSSTGVDEKLFF
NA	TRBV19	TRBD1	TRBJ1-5	TGTGCCAGTAGTACCGCCGGACAGGGGTTGGGTCAGCCCCAGCATTTT	CASSTAGQGLGQPQHF
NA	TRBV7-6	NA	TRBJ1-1	TGTGCCAGCAGCCCCGGACATTCTAACACTGAAGCTTTCTTT	CASSPGHSNTEAFF
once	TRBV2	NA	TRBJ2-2	TGTGCCAGCAGTGGGCAGGGTACCGGGGAGCTGTTTTTT	CASSGQGTGELFF
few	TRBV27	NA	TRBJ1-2	TGTGCCAGCAGTTTGGACAGAATTAATTTTGGCTACACCTTC	CASSLDRINFGYTF
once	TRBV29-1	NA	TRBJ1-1	TGCAGCGTCGCTGACAGTGAAGCTTTCTTT	CSVADSEAFF
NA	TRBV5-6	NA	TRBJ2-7	TGTGCCAGCAGCTTATGGGGCAGGGTCGGTAACGAGCAGTACTTC	CASSLWGRVGNEQYF